This T cell receptor beta chain was retrieved from a study of T cells in localized non-small cell lung cancer. Measured with immunoSEQ multiplex PCR; TCRdb has only the in-frame clones, and not every one. The sample holds some 49,000 clones; about 76% are singletons and the top ten take approximately 17%. The TCR originated in a man aged 35 to 69 with stage III lung adenocarcinoma. The input for sequencing was peripheral blood mononuclear cells, taken before any cancer treatment.

CDR3 region: CASSVGSLSGANVLTF. CDR3 nucleotides: TGTGCCAGCAGCGTAGGGTCCCTTTCTGGGGCCAACGTCCTGACTTTC. The chain carries TRBV9 and TRBJ2-6; D not resolved. CDR3 size: 16 residues. CDR1 and CDR2 (germline): SGDLS, YYNGEE. The V and J ends lost 0 bases and 1 base respectively, with 8 bases between them.